This TCR beta chain came from a study of vaccination effects on CD4 cells after COVID-19. This clone was seen a handful of times. Its target is not known. V lost 2 bases to trimming and J lost 8 bases; unmatched junction nucleotides: 1. Per the germline V gene, CDR1 is SQVTM and CDR2 is ANQGSEA. The CDR3 length is 12 residues. TCRdb's copy holds only in-frame clones and misses some; the assay was immunoSEQ multiplex PCR. The profile shows about 73,000 clones, about 70% of them singletons. Study-wide results and limits: Nearly all vaccine-induced clones in healthy recipients recognized only SARS-CoV-2.

With the ViraFEST assay, the study expanded antigen-specific CD4+ T cells using viral peptide pools, then sequenced them. Following a roughly 11-day culture, CD4+ T cells were purified. None of the vaccinated had previously contracted SARS-CoV-2, and their nucleocapsid antibodies tested negative. Each well held about 2 million PBMC cultured with around 9.4 ug/ml peptides and approximately 11 IU/ml IL-2. IL-2 medium took the place of half the medium on both days 3 and 7. This sample comprised CD4+ T cells from PBMCs cultured with HCoV-NL63 spike peptides, obtained before COVID-19 vaccination. This TCR came from a human donor who received a COVID-19 vaccine. The genes are TRBV29-1 and TRBJ1-4, with TRBD1 matching 8 bases. The CDR3 spells CSVEQGAEKLFF. Written as DNA, the CDR3 is TGCAGCGTTGAACAGGGGGCAGAAAAACTGTTTTTT.